This T cell receptor beta chain was captured by sequencing in a study of blood T cell repertoires in COVID-19. CDR3 length equals 12 residues. Germline CDR1 is LNHDA and CDR2 is SQIVND (reference sequence). Trimming stripped 9 bases from V and 10 bases from J, with 17 bases between. Libraries were prepared by immunoSEQ multiplex PCR; TCRdb keeps only in-frame clonotypes and omits some of them. Of about 380,000 clones in the sample, 75% to 90% are singletons; the top ten hold 3.5% to 4%. This clone showed up just once. Sequencing was performed on peripheral blood. The rearrangement uses TRBV19 and TRBJ2-3; D possibly corresponds to TRBD1 (6 bases). The source of this sequence is a young woman with acute or convalescent COVID-19. CDR3: CASHSREGAQYF. The CDR3 DNA follows: TGTGCCAGCCATTCCCGAGAGGGGGCGCAGTATTTT. The full variable domain, with the rest looked up from reference TRBV19 and TRBJ2-3, is DGGITQSPKYLFRKEGQNVTLSCEQNLNHDAMYWYRQDPGQGLRLIYYSQIVNDFQKGDIAEGYSVSREKKESFPLTVTSAQKNPTAFYLCASHSREGAQYFGPGTRLTVL.